This note documents a single T cell receptor beta chain sequence. MiXCR was run by TCRdb on the RT-PCR reads, yielding one entry per CDR3 protein. The data contain roughly 790,000 distinct CDR3 sequences, 21% of them singletons. This entry comes from a study of response to subunit inactivated influenza vaccine. Germline CDR1 reads SNHLY; CDR2 reads FYNNEI. Germline trimming cut 6 bases from V and 7 bases from J; bases unmatched to any gene: 9. The CDR3 spans 15 residues. The gene calls are TRBV2 and TRBJ2-1, with TRBD2 matching 10 bases. Sequencing was performed on PBMCs from blood, taken around 5 days after vaccination. This clonotype originated in a man aged 50-59 years who received an inactivated influenza vaccine. The CDR3, as DNA: TGTGCCAGCAGCCCCCAGCGGGGGGGGGATAATGAGCAGTTCTTC. This codes for CASSPQRGGDNEQFF.